This T cell receptor (beta chain) originates from a study of blood T cells in healthy people across ages. Study as a whole: Template switching caught about one barcoded beta molecule for each two T cells.

Healthy Russian Caucasian donors spanned ages about 6 to 100 years. Drawing of peripheral blood yielded ten milliliters from each donor. The V gene end was trimmed by 3 bases and the J gene end by 8 bases; junction bases not matched to a gene: 5. This CDR3 comprises 15 residues. Per germline, CDR1 SGDLS and CDR2 YYNGEE. The authors ran a second PCR of roughly 6 to 12 cycles using a sample-barcoded 5' primer and a J-beta primer mix. CDR3-containing paired-end reads numbered at least 2.5 million in each sample. MiXCR, applied by TCRdb to the 5' RACE reads, yields one record per CDR3 protein. This sample has roughly 830,000 distinct CDR3 sequences, with around 62% found just once.

The sequencing input was blood. The receptor was derived from a man between 25 and 39 years old in good health. The chain uses TRBV9 and TRBJ2-1; 13 nucleotides align to TRBD2. The CDR3 protein is CASSALAGGPYEQFF. The CDR3 coding sequence is TGTGCCAGCAGCGCACTAGCGGGGGGGCCCTATGAGCAGTTCTTC.